These 21 T cell receptor beta chains were sequenced from one sample in a study of CD8+ T cells in alopecia areata. In each case, RNA was isolated and then reverse transcribed into cDNA as the sequencing template. Some clones are missing from TCRdb's copy, which holds only in-frame ones; the method was immunoSEQ multiplex PCR. The sample holds 90,000 to 150,000 clones, 30% to 40% seen once. Sequenced: CD4+ T cells sorted from blood. These TCRs come from a human donor with alopecia areata.

The V gene is TRBV7-9, the J gene TRBJ2-7; the D is unclear. CDR3 length: 11 amino acids. Trimming removed 1 base from V and 6 bases from J, with 4 bases in between. Germline-derived CDR1 and CDR2 are SEHNR and FQNEAQ (reference sequence). CDR3 coding DNA: TGTGCCAGCAGCTTAGTTGGCGAGCAGTACTTC. Its protein is CASSLVGEQYF.

V gene TRBV5-4 combines with J gene TRBJ2-7; 9 bases are a match to TRBD1. The V gene end was trimmed by 4 bases and the J gene end by 1 base; junction bases not matched to a gene: 3. This CDR3 has 14 amino acids. Germline V CDR1 and CDR2: SGHNT, YYREEE (reference sequence). CDR3 region: CASSGGTGSYEQYF. The CDR3, as DNA: TGTGCCAGCAGCGGGGGGACAGGGTCCTACGAGCAGTACTTC.

This sequence joins TRBV2 and TRBJ1-1; D might be TRBD1 (5 bases). Germline-derived CDR1 and CDR2 are SNHLY and FYNNEI. V lost 4 bases and J lost 1, with 7 bases in between. The CDR3 is made up of 13 amino acids. In DNA form, the CDR3 reads TGTGCCAGCAGTGTGGGGCAGAACACTGAAGCTTTCTTT. It encodes CASSVGQNTEAFF.

The gene calls are TRBV29-1 and TRBJ2-5, with a possible D match to TRBD1 (5 bases). Germline CDR1 SQVTM, CDR2 ANQGSEA. The length of the CDR3 is 10 residues. V was clipped by 7 bases and J by 5 bases, with 8 bases between them. For the CDR3, the DNA is TGCAGCGGGGGCCCGGAGACCCAGTACTTC. Residues: CSGGPETQYF.

The chain carries TRBV29-1 and TRBJ1-1; 7 bases line up with TRBD1. With V trimmed by 6 bases and J by 6 bases, 13 bases remained unmatched. The CDR3 loop spans 14 amino acids. Germline CDR1 is SQVTM and CDR2 is ANQGSEA. CDR3 sequence: CSVEHTGEVAEAFF. The CDR3 DNA reads as TGCAGCGTGGAACATACAGGGGAGGTTGCTGAAGCTTTCTTT.

The gene calls are TRBV7-2 and TRBJ2-6, with TRBD1 matching 10 bases. Germline V gene data show CDR1 as SGHTA and CDR2 as FQGNSA. The CDR3 sequence is 16 residues long. With V trimmed by 9 bases and J by 0 bases, 5 bases remained unmatched. The CDR3 protein is CARTTGGPSGANVLTF. Written as DNA, the CDR3 is TGTGCCAGGACGACAGGGGGCCCCTCTGGGGCCAACGTCCTGACTTTC.

The V call is TRBV7-2, the J call TRBJ1-2; D is possibly TRBD1 (6 bases). Germline-derived CDR1 and CDR2 are SGHTA and FQGNSA. CDR3 length equals 13 residues. Between the trimmed V and J ends, which lost 1 base and 8 bases, there was a span of 11 bases. The CDR3 coding sequence is TGTGCCAGCAGCTTAGGGACAGCGCGCGGCTACACCTTC. The encoded protein is CASSLGTARGYTF.

This clone was seen more than once but under ten times. V usage is TRBV29-1 and J usage is TRBJ2-1; no clear D. Trimming left V 3 bases short and J 0 bases short, with 9 bases between. Germline V CDR1 and CDR2: SQVTM, ANQGSEA. The CDR3 loop spans 14 amino acids. CDR3 sequence (DNA): TGCAGCGTTGACTTAACCAGCTCCTACAATGAGCAGTTCTTC. Translation: CSVDLTSSYNEQFF.

This clone has only a few counts. This chain connects TRBV7-9 to TRBJ1-1; D not resolved. The germline V and J ends were trimmed by 7 bases and 5 bases, with 14 bases remaining between them. Germline CDR1 SEHNR, CDR2 FQNEAQ (reference sequence). This CDR3 contains 13 residues. In nucleotides, the CDR3 is TGTGCCAGCACCCCACACGGACGGACTGAAGCTTTCTTT. Translation: CASTPHGRTEAFF.

CDR3 residues: CASSPRHYEQYF. The CDR3 DNA is TGTGCCAGCTCACCACGGCACTACGAGCAGTACTTC. The V call is TRBV18, the J call TRBJ2-7; D unresolved. Germline CDR1 KGHSH, CDR2 LQKENI. This CDR3 region has 12 residues. V lost 1 base and J 3 bases, leaving 4 bases between the germline ends. The whole variable domain, filled in from reference TRBV18 and TRBJ2-7, reads NAGVMQNPRHLVRRRGQEARLRCSPMKGHSHVYWYRQLPEEGLKFMVYLQKENIIDESGMPKERFSAEFPKEGPSILRIQQVVRGDSAAYFCASSPRHYEQYFGPGTRLTVT.

The rearrangement uses TRBV29-1 and TRBJ1-1; D gene unclear. V was pared by 6 bases and J by 8 bases, with 10 bases between. The CDR3 sequence is 10 residues long. The V gene's germline CDR1 is SQVTM and CDR2 ANQGSEA. The CDR3 coding sequence is TGCAGCGTGGCAGACGTAGAAGCTTTCTTT. It specifies CSVADVEAFF.

The CDR3 region has the DNA TGTGCCAGCAGCCCGAAAGCGGACAGGTTCAATCAGCCCCAGCATTTT. Residues: CASSPKADRFNQPQHF. This rearrangement joins TRBV2 to TRBJ1-5; 7 nucleotides line up with TRBD1. Trimming cost V 6 bases and J 3 bases; bases outside gene matches: 11. The CDR3 sequence is 16 residues long. The germline V gene encodes CDR1 SNHLY and CDR2 FYNNEI.

The chain is built from TRBV28 and TRBJ1-2; 9 bases align to TRBD1. This CDR3 contains 16 residues. The germline V gene has CDR1 MDHEN and CDR2 SYDVKM. Trimming removed 6 bases from V and 2 bases from J; junction bases left unmatched: 10. In DNA, the CDR3 is TGTGCCAGCAGCCACGCGGGGACAGGGAGAAACTATGGCTACACCTTC. This codes for CASSHAGTGRNYGYTF.

CDR3 sequence: CASSYSNGYNEQFF. The CDR3 nucleotides are TGTGCCAGCAGTTACTCGAACGGATACAATGAGCAGTTCTTC. This chain joins TRBV6-6 and TRBJ2-1; D is ambiguous. V was trimmed by 0 bases and J by 4 bases, leaving 7 bases between them. The CDR3 totals 14 residues. Germline V gene lookup returns CDR1 MNHNY and CDR2 SVGAGI (reference sequence).

This clone was observed a handful of times. The chain has TRBV4-3 and TRBJ1-2, with a weak D call TRBD1 (5 bases). The CDR3 consists of 16 residues. Germline values: CDR1 LGHNA, CDR2 YSLEER. V was cut by 2 bases and J by 6 bases, with 19 bases left in between. The CDR3: CASSQLTRRGEDGYTF. The CDR3 nucleotides are TGCGCCAGCAGCCAATTGACACGCCGAGGGGAGGATGGCTACACCTTC.

This chain connects TRBV28 to TRBJ2-7, with a tentative D call TRBD1 (5 bases). CDR1 is MDHEN, CDR2 SYDVKM, per germline. The V end was cut by 7 bases, the J end by 3 bases, with 10 bases between. The CDR3 loop spans 12 amino acids. CDR3 bases: TGTGCCAGCACCATCCAGGGCTACGAGCAGTACTTC. Translating gives CASTIQGYEQYF.

This clone was detected only once. The rearrangement joins TRBV28 to TRBJ1-2; perhaps TRBD1 as D (5 bases). Germline assignment: CDR1 MDHEN and CDR2 SYDVKM. CDR3 length: 11 amino acids. The V end was cut by 7 bases, the J end by 8 bases, with 11 bases between. The CDR3 DNA sequence: TGTGCCAGCATGGAGGGGTACGGCTACACCTTC. Protein product: CASMEGYGYTF.

CDR3 region: CAGAYNEQFF. As DNA, the CDR3 is TGCGCGGGAGCCTACAATGAGCAGTTCTTC. The chain is built from TRBV20-1 and TRBJ2-1, with 7 bases lining up with TRBD2. Germline loops: CDR1 DFQATT, CDR2 SNEGSKA (reference sequence). The CDR3 sequence is 10 residues long.

There are a few counts of this clone. J is TRBJ2-5 and V is TRBV18; 13 bases line up with TRBD2. The germline CDR1 and CDR2 sequences are KGHSH and LQKENI. V shed 1 base and J 8 bases; nucleotides not matched to a gene: 10. The CDR3 covers 17 residues. CDR3 amino acids: CASSPRTSGGPRSTQYF. CDR3 nucleotides: TGTGCCAGCTCACCACGGACTAGCGGGGGACCCAGGTCTACCCAGTACTTC.

In this sample, this clone turned up a few times. V is TRBV28 and J is TRBJ1-1, with D unclear. V was clipped by 4 bases and J by 3 bases, with 9 bases between them. CDR3 size: 13 residues. Germline V gives CDR1 MDHEN, CDR2 SYDVKM. The CDR3 sequence is CASSSTSYTEAFF. The CDR3 DNA sequence: TGTGCCAGCAGTTCAACATCGTACACTGAAGCTTTCTTT.

This rearrangement joins TRBV19 to TRBJ1-2; D remains ambiguous. Trimming shortened V by 7 bases and J by 3 bases, and 18 bases separated the two germline ends. Germline assignment: CDR1 LNHDA and CDR2 SQIVND (reference sequence). The CDR3 contains 15 residues. In DNA, the CDR3 is TGTGCCAGTACCCCCCTCCGGACCTTGGACTATGGCTACACCTTC. It codes for CASTPLRTLDYGYTF.